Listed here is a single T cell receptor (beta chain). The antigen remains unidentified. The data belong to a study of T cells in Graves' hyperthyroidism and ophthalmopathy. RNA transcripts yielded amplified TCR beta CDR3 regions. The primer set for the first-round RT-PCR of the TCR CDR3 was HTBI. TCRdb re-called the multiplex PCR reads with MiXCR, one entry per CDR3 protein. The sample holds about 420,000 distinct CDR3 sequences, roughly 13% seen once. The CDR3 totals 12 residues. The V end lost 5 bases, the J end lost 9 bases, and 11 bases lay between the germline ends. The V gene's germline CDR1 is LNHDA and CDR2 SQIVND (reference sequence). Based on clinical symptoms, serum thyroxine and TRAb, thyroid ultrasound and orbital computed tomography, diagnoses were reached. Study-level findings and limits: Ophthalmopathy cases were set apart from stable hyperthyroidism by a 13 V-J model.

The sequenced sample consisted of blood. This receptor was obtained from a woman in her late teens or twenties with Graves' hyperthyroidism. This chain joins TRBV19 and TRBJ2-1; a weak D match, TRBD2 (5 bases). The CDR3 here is CASSGFRGEQFF. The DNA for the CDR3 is TGTGCCAGTAGTGGCTTCCGGGGTGAGCAGTTCTTC.